This T cell receptor beta chain was sequenced in a study of blood T cell repertoires in COVID-19. Overall study context: Material from acute and convalescent COVID-19 was sourced from the United States, Italy and Spain. PBMCs, B-cell-depleted T cells, or T cells were the source of the cDNA or gDNA that made up the material.

This clone appeared a few times. The CDR3 extends over 15 amino acids. Per germline, CDR1 MDHEN and CDR2 SYDVKM. The V gene end was trimmed by 1 base and the J gene end by 8 bases; junction bases not matched to a gene: 9. In the source study's methods: Counts of nucleated cells, estimated from reference gene primer amplification, were obtained. Profiled with immunoSEQ multiplex PCR; TCRdb holds only in-frame clones, not every one. That table gives V, J and clone size, and the DNA gave D and trimming. The sample records some 100,000 clones, around nine tenths being singletons. Sequenced: peripheral blood. The genes are TRBV28 and TRBJ2-3; 7 bases map to TRBD2. This receptor was identified in a woman between 70 and 85 years old with acute or convalescent COVID-19. This chain's CDR3 is CASSLSGSGVGTQYF. DNA of the CDR3: TGTGCCAGCAGTTTATCCGGGAGCGGGGTGGGTACGCAGTATTTT.